This entry describes one T cell receptor (beta chain). Its specificity is not known. This sample was taken from a study of cytotoxic CD8 clonotypes in ibrutinib-treated CLL. Notes on the study in general: Contraction or stability on treatment characterized the public clonotypes, which were uncommon.

Profiling relied on immunoSEQ multiplex PCR, and the TCRdb table lists in-frame clones only, not all of them. The table lists about 250,000 clones, under 80% of them singletons. This CDR3 is built from 14 residues. Germline values: CDR1 SEHNR, CDR2 FQNEAQ (reference sequence). The J segment lost 4 bases and the V segment lost 5 bases, leaving 6 bases of the junction unmatched. The sequenced sample was PBMCs, obtained after 24 months of ibrutinib treatment. V and J are TRBV7-9 and TRBJ2-3; TRBD1 aligns across 7 bases. This TCR was recovered from a human donor with chronic lymphocytic leukemia. CDR3 in amino acids: CASSRDSHPDTQYF. CDR3 in DNA: TGTGCCAGCAGCCGGGACAGCCATCCAGATACGCAGTATTTT.